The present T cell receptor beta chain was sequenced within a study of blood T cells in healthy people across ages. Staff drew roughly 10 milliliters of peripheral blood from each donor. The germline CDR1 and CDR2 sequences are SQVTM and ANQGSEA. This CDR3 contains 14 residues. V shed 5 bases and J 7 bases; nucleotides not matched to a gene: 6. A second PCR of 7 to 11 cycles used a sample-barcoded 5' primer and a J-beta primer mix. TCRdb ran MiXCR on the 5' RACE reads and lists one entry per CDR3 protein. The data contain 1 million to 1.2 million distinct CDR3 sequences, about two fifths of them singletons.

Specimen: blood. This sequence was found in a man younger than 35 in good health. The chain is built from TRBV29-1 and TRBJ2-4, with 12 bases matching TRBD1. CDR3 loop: CSVWDRGRSNIQYF. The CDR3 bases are TGCAGCGTTTGGGACAGGGGGCGTAGTAACATTCAGTACTTC.